The clone carrying this T cell receptor beta chain was seen a single time. V was clipped by 0 bases and J by 1 base; unmatched bases: 10. Germline V gene data show CDR1 as SGHKS and CDR2 as YYEKEE (reference sequence). The CDR3 extends over 18 amino acids. Original processing notes: Nucleated cell number was recorded as an estimate derived from reference gene primer amplification. This table comes from immunoSEQ multiplex PCR, and its TCRdb copy is limited to in-frame clones, with some not included. The V and J calls and the clone size are those of that table, but D and trimming were determined from the DNA. The sample lists under 30,000 clones; about 94% were seen once. The sample belongs to a study of blood T cell repertoires in COVID-19. Study-wide background: Nucleic acid was either cDNA or gDNA, and it came from T cells, B-cell-depleted T cells, or PBMCs.

V gene TRBV5-5 combines with J gene TRBJ2-3, with TRBD1 matching over 8 bases. Sample: peripheral blood. The TCR sequence derives from a human donor with active COVID-19. The donor label of this sample is uncertain. The CDR3 coding sequence is TGTGCCAGCAGCTTGGGGGTACAGGGGGGTGAGCGCACAGATACGCAGTATTTT. Its translation: CASSLGVQGGERTDTQYF.